The text below deals with one T cell receptor (beta chain). Its antigen is not known. Profiling relied on immunoSEQ multiplex PCR, and the TCRdb table lists in-frame clones only, not all of them. In the table there are some 78,000 clones, approximately 85% of which are singletons. This sample is drawn from a study of T cells in localized non-small cell lung cancer. Findings and caveats of the study: Appearance in adjacent lung was seen for a median around 60 of the top 100 tumor clones. Tumor trailed uninvolved adjacent lung in T cell clonality, which peaked there. A raised T cell density in blood coincided with lengthier overall survival.

The V segment lost 4 bases and the J segment 2 bases; nucleotides outside the gene matches: 4. The CDR3 is made up of 14 amino acids. Germline CDR1 reads MNHNY; CDR2 reads SVGAGI (reference sequence). Sequencing was performed on peripheral blood, taken before any cancer treatment. This sequence joins TRBV6-6 and TRBJ1-2, with 7 positions matching TRBD1. This clonotype originated in a man between 40 and 70 years old with stage I lung adenocarcinoma. CDR3 nucleotide sequence: TGTGCCAGCAGTTCGAGGGGGCAAAACTATGGCTACACCTTC. Translation gives CASSSRGQNYGYTF.